This T cell receptor beta chain came from a study of OX40 agonist ivuxolimab in advanced cancers. TCRdb's table, derived via immunoSEQ multiplex PCR, lists solely in-frame clones and lacks some. This sample has about 50,000 clones, with roughly 93% found just once. The trim removed 5 bases at V and 7 bases at J, leaving 12 bases unmatched. The CDR3 sequence is 16 residues long. Germline-derived CDR1 and CDR2 are SGHTA and FQGTGA. The V gene is TRBV7-3, the J gene TRBJ2-1, with 9 bases lining up with TRBD1. This specimen was CD4+ or CD8+ T cells sorted from blood, taken in a trial of the OX40 agonist ivuxolimab. This sequence was found in an adult with an advanced solid tumor such as melanoma, head and neck, liver or kidney cancer. The CDR3 nucleotides read TGTGCCAGCAGCAGCAATGACAGGGGGTTCGGGAATGAGCAGTTCTTC. Its protein is CASSSNDRGFGNEQFF. The complete variable domain, with remaining parts taken from reference TRBV7-3 and TRBJ2-1, reads GAGVSQTPSNKVTEKGKYVELRCDPISGHTALYWYRQSLGQGPEFLIYFQGTGAADDSGLPNDRFFAVRPEGSVSTLKIQRTERGDSAVYLCASSSNDRGFGNEQFFGPGTRLTVL.